The source of this T cell receptor (beta chain) is a study of early T cells in non-severe SARS-CoV-2 infection. Separate cDNA molecules each had unique molecular identifiers attached to them. TCRdb re-called the 5' RACE reads with MiXCR, one entry per CDR3 protein. The sample lists under 65,000 distinct CDR3 sequences; around 13% were seen once. About this clonotype: Antigen: not known.

Study outcomes and limitations: VDJdb-based matching was biased toward anti-spike CD8 responses and missed private and CD4 specificities.

Germline V gene lookup returns CDR1 DFQATT and CDR2 SNEGSKA (reference sequence). V shed 5 bases and J shed 7 bases, with 20 bases lying between them. The CDR3 has 14 amino acids. This receptor was taken from an adult who was a healthcare worker with PCR-confirmed SARS-CoV-2 infection or an uninfected control (not recorded which). The gene calls are TRBV20-1 and TRBJ2-5, with D tentatively TRBD2 (6 bases). The sequencing here drew on whole blood, taken at baseline. CDR3 nucleotide sequence: TGCAGTGCTCTCCCTCCTGGGGCAGCGGGGACCCAGTACTTC. Translation gives CSALPPGAAGTQYF.